The following is a T cell receptor (beta chain) sequence with its context. Its matching antigen is unknown. The data stem from a study of shared clonotypes between healthy human individuals. Regarding the study as a whole: Limitation of the genetic and exposure-history diversity represented came from the few donors.

This CDR3 is built from 13 residues. V shed 7 bases and J 5 bases; nucleotides not matched to a gene: 8. Germline lookup yields CDR1 WNHNN and CDR2 SYGVQD (reference sequence). Clones were sequenced by immunoSEQ multiplex PCR, and TCRdb holds only the in-frame ones, with some missing. Of 550,000 to 700,000 clones detected, 55% to 85% appear once; the ten largest clones hold 1.5% to 2%. Sequencing was done on a sample of memory CD4+ T cells sorted from blood. The subset here: CD45RA-negative fraction. The source of this sequence is a woman in her twenties or thirties in good health. The chain couples TRBV10-1 to TRBJ2-7, with 7 bases aligning to TRBD1. The CDR3, as DNA: TGCGCCAGCAACGGACAGGTGGGAGACGAGCAGTACTTC. Translated: CASNGQVGDEQYF.